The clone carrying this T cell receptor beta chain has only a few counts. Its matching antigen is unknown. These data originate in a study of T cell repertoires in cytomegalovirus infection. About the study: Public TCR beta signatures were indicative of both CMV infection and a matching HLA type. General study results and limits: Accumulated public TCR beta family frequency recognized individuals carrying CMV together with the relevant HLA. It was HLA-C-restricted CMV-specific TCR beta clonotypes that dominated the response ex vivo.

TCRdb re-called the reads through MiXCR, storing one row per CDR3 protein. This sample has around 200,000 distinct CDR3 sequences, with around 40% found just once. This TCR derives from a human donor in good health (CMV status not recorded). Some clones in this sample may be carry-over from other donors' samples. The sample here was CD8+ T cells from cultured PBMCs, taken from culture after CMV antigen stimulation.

The CDR3 spells CASRKQGTGYNSPLHF. The CDR3 nucleotides are TGTGCCAGCAGAAAACAGGGTACGGGCTATAATTCACCCCTCCACTTT. The chain joins TRBV6-6 to TRBJ1-6, with D perhaps matching TRBD1 (6 bases). The CDR3 runs to 16 residues. Trimming took 6 bases from V and 3 from J, leaving 15 bases between them. The V gene's germline CDR1 is MNHNY and CDR2 SVGAGI (reference sequence).